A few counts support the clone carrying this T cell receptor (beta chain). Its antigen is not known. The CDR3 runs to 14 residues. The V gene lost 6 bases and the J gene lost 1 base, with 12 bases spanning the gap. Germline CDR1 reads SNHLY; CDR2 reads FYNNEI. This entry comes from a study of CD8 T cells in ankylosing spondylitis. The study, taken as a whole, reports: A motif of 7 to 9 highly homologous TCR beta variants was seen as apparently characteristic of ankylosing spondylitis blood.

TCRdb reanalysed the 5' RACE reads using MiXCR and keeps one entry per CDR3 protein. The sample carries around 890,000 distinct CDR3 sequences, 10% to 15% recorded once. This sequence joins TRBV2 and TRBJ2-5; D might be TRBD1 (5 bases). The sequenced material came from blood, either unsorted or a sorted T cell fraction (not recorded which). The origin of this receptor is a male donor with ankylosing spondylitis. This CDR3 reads CASRATAFQETQYF. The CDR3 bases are TGTGCCAGCAGGGCGACAGCATTCCAAGAGACCCAGTACTTC.